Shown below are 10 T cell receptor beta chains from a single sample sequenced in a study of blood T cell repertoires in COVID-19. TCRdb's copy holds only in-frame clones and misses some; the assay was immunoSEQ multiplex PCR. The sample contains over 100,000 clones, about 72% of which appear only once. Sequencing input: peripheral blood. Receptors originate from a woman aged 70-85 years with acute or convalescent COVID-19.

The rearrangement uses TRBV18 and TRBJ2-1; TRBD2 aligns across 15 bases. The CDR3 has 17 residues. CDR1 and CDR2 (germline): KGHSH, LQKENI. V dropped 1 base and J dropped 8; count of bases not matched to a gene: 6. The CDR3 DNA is TGTGCCAGCTCACCACGGACTAGCGGGAGGGCCGGGGATGAGCAGTTCTTC. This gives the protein CASSPRTSGRAGDEQFF.

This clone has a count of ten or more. The CDR3: CATPGGLAYEQYF. For the CDR3, the DNA is TGCGCCACGCCGGGGGGATTGGCCTACGAGCAGTACTTC. The genes are TRBV5-1 and TRBJ2-7, with 7 bases identical to TRBD2. The J segment lost 2 bases and the V segment lost 9 bases, leaving 8 bases of the junction unmatched. From germline, CDR1 is SGHRS and CDR2 YFSETQ. The length of the CDR3 is 13 residues.

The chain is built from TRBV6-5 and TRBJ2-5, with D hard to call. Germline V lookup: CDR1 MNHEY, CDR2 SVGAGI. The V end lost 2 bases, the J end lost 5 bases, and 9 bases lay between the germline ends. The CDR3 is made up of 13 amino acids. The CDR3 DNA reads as TGTGCCAGCAGTTACGACGTGAGGGAGACCCAGTACTTC. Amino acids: CASSYDVRETQYF.

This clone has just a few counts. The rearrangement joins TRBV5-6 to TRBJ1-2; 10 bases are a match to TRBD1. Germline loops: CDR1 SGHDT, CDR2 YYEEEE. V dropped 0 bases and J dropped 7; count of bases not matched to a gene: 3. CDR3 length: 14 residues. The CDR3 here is CASSLGQGASGYTF. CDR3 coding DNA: TGTGCCAGCAGCTTGGGACAGGGGGCTAGTGGCTACACCTTC.

CDR3 in amino acids: CASGGTGGQPQHF. The CDR3 region has the DNA TGTGCTAGTGGGGGGACAGGGGGACAGCCCCAGCATTTT. This chain links TRBV12-5 with TRBJ1-5; 11 bases are a match to TRBD1. Germline CDR1 LGHNT, CDR2 FRNRAP. The CDR3 extends over 13 amino acids. V lost 6 bases and J lost 7; bases outside the gene matches: 2. Supplemented by reference TRBV12-5 and TRBJ1-5, the full variable domain reads DARVTQTPRHKVTEMGQEVTMRCQPILGHNTVFWYRQTMMQGLELLAYFRNRAPLDDSGMPKDRFSAEMPDATLATLKIQPSEPRDSAVYFCASGGTGGQPQHFGDGTRLSIL.

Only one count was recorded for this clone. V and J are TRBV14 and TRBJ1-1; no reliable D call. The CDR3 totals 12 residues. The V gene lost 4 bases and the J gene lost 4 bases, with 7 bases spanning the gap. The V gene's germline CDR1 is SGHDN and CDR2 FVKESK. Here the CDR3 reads CASSRTATEAFF. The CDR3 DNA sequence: TGTGCCAGCAGCCGAACAGCCACTGAAGCTTTCTTT.

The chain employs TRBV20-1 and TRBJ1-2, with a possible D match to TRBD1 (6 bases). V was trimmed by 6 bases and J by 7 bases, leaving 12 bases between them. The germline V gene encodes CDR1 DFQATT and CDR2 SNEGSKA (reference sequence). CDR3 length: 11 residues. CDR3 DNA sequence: TGCAGTGCAAACGACAGGACTGGCTACACCTTC. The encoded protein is CSANDRTGYTF.

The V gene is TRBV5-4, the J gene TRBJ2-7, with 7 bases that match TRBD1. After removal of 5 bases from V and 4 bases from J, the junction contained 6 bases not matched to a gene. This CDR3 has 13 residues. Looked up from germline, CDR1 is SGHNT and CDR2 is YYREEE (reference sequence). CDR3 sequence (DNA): TGTGCCAGCAGTTCACCGGGACAGTACGAGCAGTACTTC. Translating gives CASSSPGQYEQYF.

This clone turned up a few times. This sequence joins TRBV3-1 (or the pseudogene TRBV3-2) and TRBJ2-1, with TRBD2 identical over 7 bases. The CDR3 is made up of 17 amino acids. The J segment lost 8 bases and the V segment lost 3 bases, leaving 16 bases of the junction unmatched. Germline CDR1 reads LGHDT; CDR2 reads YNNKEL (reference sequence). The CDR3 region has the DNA TGTGCCAGCAGCCATTCCACTTGGGGAGGGTACAGCGATGAGCAGTTCTTC. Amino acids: CASSHSTWGGYSDEQFF.

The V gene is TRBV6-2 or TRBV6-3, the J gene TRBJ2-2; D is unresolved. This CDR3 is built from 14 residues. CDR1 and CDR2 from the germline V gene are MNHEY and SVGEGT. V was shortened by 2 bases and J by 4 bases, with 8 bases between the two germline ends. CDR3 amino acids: CASSYTVTTGELFF. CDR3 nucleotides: TGTGCCAGCAGTTACACAGTAACCACCGGGGAGCTGTTTTTT.